Listed below are T cell receptor beta chains from one sample, sequenced in a study of blood T cell repertoires in COVID-19. Assay used: immunoSEQ multiplex PCR; TCRdb lists only in-frame clones, some missing. This table holds around 28,000 clones, about 91% found once. Sequenced: peripheral blood. The receptors come from a human donor with acute or convalescent COVID-19. The donor label of this sample is uncertain. CDR3s include the opening cysteine and the closing phenylalanine or tryptophan. The D gene is left open where the match is weak. Not every row has a clone size; where given, it reads once, few, many or a size class.

D gene,V gene,J gene,clone size,CDR3 DNA,CDR3 protein
NA,TRBV18,TRBJ2-3,NA,TGTGCCAGCTCACCCGGAGATACGCAGTATTTT,CASSPGDTQYF
TRBD1,TRBV27,TRBJ2-3,NA,TGTGCCAGCAGCCAACGCCGGGACAGGGGGGCAGATACGCAGTATTTT,CASSQRRDRGADTQYF
TRBD1,TRBV18,TRBJ2-3,NA,TGTGCCAGCTCGCCTGGACAGGGGTCAGATACGCAGTATTTT,CASSPGQGSDTQYF
NA,TRBV7-9,TRBJ1-5,NA,TGTGCCAGCAGCCGCGGGGACCCCACCGGGGCCCAGCATTTT,CASSRGDPTGAQHF
NA,TRBV25-1,TRBJ2-2,NA,TGTGCCAGCAGTGAAGGGACATTGAACACCGGGGAGCTGTTTTTT,CASSEGTLNTGELFF
NA,TRBV4-1,TRBJ2-1,NA,TGCGCCAGCAGCCAGTTTGGGGGGAGTACCGCTTACAATGAGCAGTTCTTC,CASSQFGGSTAYNEQFF
TRBD1,TRBV4-1,TRBJ1-2,NA,TGCGCCAGCAGCCGGACAGGGACTAACTATGGCTACACCTTC,CASSRTGTNYGYTF
NA,TRBV5-1,TRBJ1-1,NA,TGCGCCAGCAGCTTGGAGCCCGGGACAAGGAACACTGAAGCTTTCTTT,CASSLEPGTRNTEAFF
NA,TRBV11-3,TRBJ2-5,NA,TGTGCCAGCAGCTTAGGCGTCCAGGTGGGAGAGACCCAGTACTTC,CASSLGVQVGETQYF
TRBD2,TRBV10-3,TRBJ2-1,NA,TGTGCCATCAGTGACGCCGGGACTAGTAATTACAATGAGCAGTTCTTC,CAISDAGTSNYNEQFF
NA,TRBV25-1,TRBJ1-1,NA,TGTGCCAGCAGTGAATCCAGGAACACTGAAGCTTTCTTT,CASSESRNTEAFF
TRBD2,TRBV5-4,TRBJ2-5,NA,TGTGCCAGCAGCCCCAGCGGGGGGGCCGGGGAGACCCAGTACTTC,CASSPSGGAGETQYF
TRBD1,TRBV6-6,TRBJ2-7,NA,TGTGCCAGCAGTTTCACCGGGACAGGCAGCAACGAGCAGTACTTC,CASSFTGTGSNEQYF
TRBD1,TRBV4-1,TRBJ2-7,few,TGCGCCAGCAGCCAGACCCCGACAGGGAGCTCCTACGAGCAGTACTTC,CASSQTPTGSSYEQYF